The T cell receptor (beta chain) under discussion was sequenced for a study of Ad26.COV2.S vaccination and SARS-CoV-2 variants. Germline V gene sequence: CDR1 LGHDT, CDR2 YNNKEL (reference sequence). Trimming removed 6 bases from V and 3 bases from J; junction bases left unmatched: 3. The CDR3 totals 13 residues. General study points: It was reported that spike-specific CD8+ and CD4+ T cell responses were substantially broad after vaccination. For non-spike TCRs, breadth in vaccine recipients resembled that in placebo recipients. Analyses of TCR breadth and depth may have underestimated total T cell responses. Among vaccine recipients, spike-specific TCR breadth exceeded that of placebo recipients.

Details on this clone: What it recognizes is unknown.

Profiling relied on immunoSEQ multiplex PCR, and the TCRdb table lists in-frame clones only, not all of them. The sample has approximately 400,000 clones, about 92% seen once. This receptor was taken from a human donor who had recovered from COVID-19. The specimen comprised peripheral blood, sampled after recovery from COVID-19. This chain joins TRBV3-1 (or the pseudogene TRBV3-2) and TRBJ2-7; 9 bases fit TRBD2. CDR3 in DNA: TGTGCCAGCAGTCTAGCGGGGAGCTACGAGCAGTACTTC. As protein: CASSLAGSYEQYF.